The T cell receptor beta chain described here comes from a study of CD8+ T cells in alopecia areata (dated by TCRdb to between 2017 and 2018). About the study as a whole: Treated patients were enrolled in an open-label pilot trial of oral tofacitinib, 5 to 10 mg twice daily, for moderate-to-severe alopecia areata. Biopsies were taken from tofacitinib-treated patients at baseline and at 4 and 24 weeks of treatment, and a later scalp biopsy was taken in several of the tofacitinib-treated patients. To study T cell clonal expansion in alopecia areata, the researchers applied high-throughput TCRbeta sequencing to both the C3H/HeJ mouse model and human patients. Tofacitinib was administered for 6 to 18 months, and 6 months of follow-up off drug were then conducted to assess delayed response and recurrence. The RNA source kit depended on sample type: the PAXgene miRNA kit for fixed scalp, the miRNeasy kit for PBMCs, and the RNeasy kit for mouse skin. In humans, TCRbeta sequencing was performed on scalp tissue and on sorted CD4+ and CD8+ peripheral blood T cells from healthy controls and from patients with patchy or totalis/universalis alopecia areata. TCRbeta CDR3 regions were amplified by immunoSEQ multiplex PCR using 35 Vbeta forward and 13 Jbeta reverse primers. Scalp clonality was compared among normal scalp (n=4), patchy alopecia areata scalp (n=8), and alopecia totalis/universalis scalp (n=8). In treated patients, disease severity was measured using the SALT score, which gives the percentage of scalp surface area affected.

Spanning cysteine to phenylalanine, the CDR3 consists of 14 amino acids. Just the 42-base CDR3 DNA is kept, in frame starting at base 1. V is shortened by 2 bases, J by 1 base, and the region joining them spans 9 bases. The germline V gene (reference sequence) specifies SGHNT as CDR1 and YYREEE as CDR2. Overall study outcomes, separate from this receptor: Many expanded lesional clones persisted in scalp and blood during tofacitinib treatment, which may partly explain relapse after stopping treatment. Tofacitinib significantly decreased scalp clonality and the number of expanded CD8+ clones among the top 100 scalp clones. Scalp TCR repertoire analysis is complicated because resident alphabeta T cells in normal human skin are also sequenced, whereas mouse skin is dominated by gammadelta T cells. Compared with normal scalp, lesional scalp had higher clonality and more expanded CD8+ clones, particularly in alopecia totalis/universalis, a pattern that suggests antigenic drive. TCR sequences shared between patients were less clear than in mice, possibly partly because of HLA diversity in the patient population. Because the treated cohort was small and had only one nonresponder, larger studies are needed to examine links between baseline CD8+ expansion and response.

Taken with the paper, the label for treatment or condition translates to: oral pan-JAK inhibitor, 5-10 mg twice daily. Lesional scalp punch biopsies and peripheral blood were obtained from alopecia areata patients. PBMCs were isolated by density centrifugation and stained for CD3, CD4 and CD8, and CD4+ and CD8+ T cells were sorted on a FACSAria. On this clone: Its antigen is not yet known. No per-base quality is available; no much larger clone lies one base away.

The library was produced with the immunoSEQ multiplex PCR assay. For TCR sequencing, RNA was extracted from every sample and reverse transcribed into cDNA to serve as template. First-strand cDNA was synthesized using SuperScript III with a 2:1 mix of oligo-dT and random hexamers. Amplification bias was assessed with a synthetic immune receptor repertoire, and residual bias was removed computationally. On the authors' methods: Raw reads were preprocessed to remove errors, and CDR3 was defined according to IMGT conventions as the region from the conserved cysteine to phenylalanine. To get clonality, Shannon entropy was normalized by log2 of the number of productive unique TCRs and the result was subtracted from 1. Scalp TCRbeta sequences were cross-referenced with sorted blood CD4 and CD8 repertoires so that the CD4 or CD8 identity of scalp clones could be inferred. Held by TCRdb, this immuneACCESS table contains in-frame sequences only and omits some clones. Under half of the omission traces to an unresolved V gene where checked; the cause of the rest is unknown. V and J calls and clone size follow that table, whereas D and trimming were derived from the DNA. This sample has 150,000 to 200,000 clones in its table, and approximately 67% of those were observed once. 1.3% of the sample lies in the top ten.

This clonotype was obtained from a human donor with alopecia areata. The source was CD4+ T cells sorted from blood, collected at approximately week 49, from a patient treated with tofacitinib. The chain employs TRBV5-4 and TRBJ1-1; the D gene identity is not certain. The DNA is TGTGCCAGCAGCTTCTCCGGGCGGAACACTGAAGCTTTCTTT. It translates as CASSFSGRNTEAFF.